These T cell receptor beta chains were read from a single sample in a study of T cell responses to AZD1222 COVID-19 vaccine. TCRdb's table, derived via immunoSEQ multiplex PCR, lists solely in-frame clones and lacks some. The profile shows roughly 100,000 clones, less than 90% of them singletons. This sample comprised peripheral blood, obtained on day 0 of AZD1222 vaccination. Every receptor here comes from an adult in good health. Both conserved end residues are part of each CDR3. The order of the fields is V gene, D gene, clone size, J gene, CDR3 DNA, CDR3 protein. The D gene is left open where the match is weak. Clone size, where shown, is once, few, many, or a class for clones that have expanded.

TRBV7-2,.,.,TRBJ1-1,TGTGCCAGCAGGGGGGACGACCACACTGAAGCTTTCTTT,CASRGDDHTEAFF
TRBV27,TRBD1,.,TRBJ1-4,TGTGCCAGCAGTTCCCCGGGACAGGGCCTATGGAAACTGTTTTTT,CASSSPGQGLWKLFF
TRBV5-1,TRBD1,.,TRBJ1-2,TGCGCCAGCAGCTTGGGACAGGGGGCCTATGGCTACACCTTC,CASSLGQGAYGYTF
TRBV7-2,.,.,TRBJ2-3,TGTGCCAGCAGGGCAAACAACCTTTATACGCAGTATTTT,CASRANNLYTQYF
TRBV4-1,.,.,TRBJ1-2,TGCGCCAGCAGCCAAGAGGTTTGGGGAGATGGCGGCTACACCTTC,CASSQEVWGDGGYTF
TRBV5-1,.,.,TRBJ2-3,TGCGCCAGCAGCTTGGAACGAGGAGATACGCAGTATTTT,CASSLERGDTQYF
TRBV7-2,.,few,TRBJ2-7,TGTGCCAGCAGCTTAAATAGCGAGCAGTACTTC,CASSLNSEQYF
TRBV11-3,TRBD2,many,TRBJ2-1,TGTGCCAGCAGCTTTGGGGTAGCGGGTAACCTGTTCTTC,CASSFGVAGNLFF
TRBV7-3,TRBD1,many,TRBJ2-7,TGTGCCAGCAGCCGAACCGGGACAGGTGTCGAGCAGTACTTC,CASSRTGTGVEQYF
TRBV6-2/TRBV6-3,TRBD2,once,TRBJ2-7,TGTGCCAGCAGTTATAAGTCCGGGACTAGCGTCTCCTACGAGCAGTACTTC,CASSYKSGTSVSYEQYF
TRBV4-2,TRBD1,.,TRBJ1-2,TGTGCCAGCAGCCAAGATGGGAACAGGGGGCCGGGCTACACCTTC,CASSQDGNRGPGYTF
TRBV7-2,.,.,TRBJ1-1,TGTGCCAGCAGTCGTAAAGGGGGGGCCGCTGAAGCTTTCTTT,CASSRKGGAAEAFF
TRBV2,.,.,TRBJ1-1,TGTGCCAGCAGTAGATATCAAGTGACTGAAGCTTTCTTT,CASSRYQVTEAFF
TRBV19,TRBD1,.,TRBJ1-2,TGTGCCAGTAGTACCACAACCATACAGGGGGCGGTCTATGGCTACACCTTC,CASSTTTIQGAVYGYTF
TRBV19,.,.,TRBJ2-7,TGTGCCAGTAGTATTACCCGAGTTCAGGGGAAGCAGTACTTC,CASSITRVQGKQYF
TRBV24-1,.,.,TRBJ1-5,TGTGCCACCAGTGACGGCCGGGGTCAGCCCCAGCATTTT,CATSDGRGQPQHF
TRBV6-5,TRBD1,.,TRBJ2-2,TGTGCCAGCAGAAGACAGGGCGCTACCGGGGAGCTGTTTTTT,CASRRQGATGELFF
TRBV13,.,once,TRBJ1-1,TGTGCCAGCAGCTCGACGGGTGGAGCTTTCTTT,CASSSTGGAFF
TRBV9,TRBD2,.,TRBJ2-1,TGTGCCAGCAGCCTAAGCGGGAGTAAGATCGATGAGCAGTTCTTC,CASSLSGSKIDEQFF
TRBV28,.,.,TRBJ1-3,TGTGCCAGCAGTTTATCAGGCCGAGGAAACACCATATATTTT,CASSLSGRGNTIYF
TRBV4-1,.,.,TRBJ2-1,TGCGCCAGCAGCCAGCCGCAGGCAGGCGACAATGAGCAGTTCTTC,CASSQPQAGDNEQFF
TRBV7-9,.,.,TRBJ1-1,TGTGCCAGCAGCCCGGGCTGGGGCGGAGAGACTGAAGCTTTCTTT,CASSPGWGGETEAFF
TRBV7-3,TRBD1,.,TRBJ1-1,TGTGCCAGCAGCTTATCAGGGACAGATAACACTGAAGCTTTCTTT,CASSLSGTDNTEAFF
TRBV6-2/TRBV6-3,TRBD2,.,TRBJ2-3,TGTGCCAGCAGTTACGCGGCTAGCGGGGGCGAGAGCACAGATACGCAGTATTTT,CASSYAASGGESTDTQYF
TRBV28,.,.,TRBJ1-2,TGTGCCAGCAGTTCCGGGACCAGTGACTATGGCTACACCTTC,CASSSGTSDYGYTF
TRBV19,.,.,TRBJ1-2,TGTGCCAGTAGTCTACAGGGTTTTGGTGGCTACACCTTC,CASSLQGFGGYTF
TRBV10-3,.,.,TRBJ2-5,TGTGCCATCAGTGCTTCAAGCCGAGAGACCCAGTACTTC,CAISASSRETQYF
TRBV4-3,TRBD1,.,TRBJ2-4,TGCGCCAGCAGCCAGGAGACAGGGAACATTCAGTACTTC,CASSQETGNIQYF
TRBV10-2,TRBD1,once,TRBJ2-7,TGCGCCAGCAGTGACGGACAGGGCTACGAGCAGTACTTC,CASSDGQGYEQYF
TRBV6-2/TRBV6-3,.,few,TRBJ1-3,TGTGCCAGCAGTTACCTGCGGACCCTCAACACCATATATTTT,CASSYLRTLNTIYF
TRBV24-1,.,once,TRBJ1-2,TGTGCCACCAGTGAGGGAGGCAGGGGCTACACCTTC,CATSEGGRGYTF
TRBV24-1,.,.,TRBJ1-2,TGTGCCACCTCCGACAGTAACTATGGCTACACCTTC,CATSDSNYGYTF
TRBV12-3/TRBV12-4,.,.,TRBJ1-2,TGTGCCAGCAGTTTAGAATCGAGCTATGGCTACACCTTC,CASSLESSYGYTF
TRBV28,TRBD1,.,TRBJ2-1,TGTGCCAGCAGTACGCCGGGACAGGGGGCGGCTTTTGAGCAGTTCTTC,CASSTPGQGAAFEQFF
TRBV5-1,.,.,TRBJ1-3,TGCGCCAGCAGTGCTTCCAGCCCTGGAAACACCATATATTTT,CASSASSPGNTIYF
TRBV5-4,TRBD2,.,TRBJ2-5,TGTGCCAGCAGCCCTCTAGCGGGAGGTCATCAAGAGACCCAGTACTTC,CASSPLAGGHQETQYF
TRBV5-1,.,.,TRBJ2-1,TGCGCCAGCAGCTTGGATGGAGACTCCTACAATGAGCAGTTCTTC,CASSLDGDSYNEQFF
TRBV4-3,.,.,TRBJ2-1,TGCGCCAGCAGCCAAGAAGAGACTCTGTTAGGCAATGAGCAGTTCTTC,CASSQEETLLGNEQFF
TRBV28,.,.,TRBJ2-1,TGTGCCAGCAGGGAGGCCCTCTACAATGAGCAGTTCTTC,CASREALYNEQFF
TRBV19,.,.,TRBJ1-5,TGTGCCAGTAATGATAGGCAGGTCAGCAATCAGCCCCAGCATTTT,CASNDRQVSNQPQHF
TRBV19,.,.,TRBJ1-3,TGTGCCAGCAAGACGACGTACTCTGGAAACACCATATATTTT,CASKTTYSGNTIYF
TRBV3-1/TRBV3-2,.,.,TRBJ1-3,TGTGCCAGCAGCCCTAGGGTGAGCTCTGGAAACACCATATATTTT,CASSPRVSSGNTIYF
TRBV25-1,.,once,TRBJ1-4,TGTGCCAGCAGTCCCCTTCTCCAGGTAGGAGGGAATGAAAAACTGTTTTTT,CASSPLLQVGGNEKLFF
TRBV5-1,TRBD1,.,TRBJ2-5,TGCGCCAGCAGCGCGGCTACAGGGGGCCAGGAGACCCAGTACTTC,CASSAATGGQETQYF
TRBV7-2,TRBD2,.,TRBJ2-7,TGTGCCAGCAGCCGAGGACTAGCGCCCGAGCAGTACTTC,CASSRGLAPEQYF
TRBV4-1,.,.,TRBJ2-2,TGCGCCAGCAGGAGGGAAGTAGGGGTGGACGGGGAGCTGTTTTTT,CASRREVGVDGELFF
TRBV5-1,TRBD1,.,TRBJ1-6,TGCGCCAGCAGCGGGGACAGCTTTTATAATTCACCCCTCCACTTT,CASSGDSFYNSPLHF
TRBV4-3,TRBD1,.,TRBJ2-1,TGCGCCAGCAGCCAAGCAAGGACAGGGAAGTACAATGAGCAGTTCTTC,CASSQARTGKYNEQFF
TRBV4-3,TRBD2,.,TRBJ2-1,TGCGCCAGCAGCCAAGAGCGGTCTAGCGGGAGAGGGGGCTACAATGAGCAGTTCTTC,CASSQERSSGRGGYNEQFF
TRBV12-3/TRBV12-4,.,.,TRBJ2-7,TGTGCCAGCGGGAGTCCCGAGCAGTACTTC,CASGSPEQYF
TRBV5-4,TRBD1,.,TRBJ1-4,TGTGCCAGCAGCCTACGGACAGGTCTAGAGGAAAAACTGTTTTTT,CASSLRTGLEEKLFF
TRBV5-5,TRBD2,.,TRBJ2-5,TGTGCCAGCAGCTCCATGACCCTAGCGGGAGGAGAGACCCAGTACTTC,CASSSMTLAGGETQYF
TRBV11-3,.,once,TRBJ1-6,TGTGCCAGCAGCCAACGCACCACGGGATTACGGTCACCCCTCCACTTT,CASSQRTTGLRSPLHF
TRBV7-9,TRBD2,.,TRBJ2-1,TGTGCCAGCAGCTTAGGGTCTAGCGGGAGGATGCATGAGCAGTTCTTC,CASSLGSSGRMHEQFF
TRBV19,.,.,TRBJ1-5,TGTGCCAGTAGTGCAAGGACATTCAGCAATCAGCCCCAGCATTTT,CASSARTFSNQPQHF